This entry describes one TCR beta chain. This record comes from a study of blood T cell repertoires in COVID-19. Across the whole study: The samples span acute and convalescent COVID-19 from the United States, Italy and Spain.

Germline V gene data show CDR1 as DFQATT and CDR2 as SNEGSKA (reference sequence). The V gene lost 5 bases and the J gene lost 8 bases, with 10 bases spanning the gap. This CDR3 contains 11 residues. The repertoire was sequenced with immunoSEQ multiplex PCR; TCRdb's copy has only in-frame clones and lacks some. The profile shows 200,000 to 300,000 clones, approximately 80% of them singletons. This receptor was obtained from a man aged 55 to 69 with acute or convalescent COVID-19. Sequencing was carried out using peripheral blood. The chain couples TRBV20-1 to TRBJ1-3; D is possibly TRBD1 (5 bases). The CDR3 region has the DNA TGCAGTGCTCGACAGTGGGACACCATATATTTT. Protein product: CSARQWDTIYF.